These T cell receptor beta chains were read from a single sample in a study of vaccination effects on CD4 cells after COVID-19. Clones were sequenced by immunoSEQ multiplex PCR, and TCRdb holds only the in-frame ones, with some missing. The sample has roughly 30,000 clones, more than 70% seen once. Their recognized antigens are unknown. Sequencing was performed on CD4+ T cells from PBMCs cultured with HCoV-OC43 spike peptides, taken before COVID-19 vaccination. The source of these receptors is a human donor who received a COVID-19 vaccine. Both conserved end residues are part of each CDR3. Each record gives: J gene, V gene, D gene, clone size, CDR3 protein, CDR3 DNA. D genes are given only for firm matches. Some rows mark clone size as missing; the rest say once, few, many or name a class of expanded clone.

TRBJ2-3,TRBV5-1,TRBD2,NA,CASGGTSGSTDTQYF,TGCGCCAGCGGCGGGACTAGCGGAAGCACAGATACGCAGTATTTT
TRBJ1-4,TRBV30,NA,few,CAWNRANEKLFF,TGTGCCTGGAACAGGGCCAATGAAAAACTGTTTTTT
TRBJ2-7,TRBV28,TRBD2,NA,CASRAGTSGRSEQYF,TGTGCCAGCAGAGCCGGGACTAGCGGGAGAAGCGAGCAGTACTTC
TRBJ2-5,TRBV5-6,NA,NA,CASSSRAHQETQYF,TGTGCCAGCAGCTCGAGAGCGCACCAAGAGACCCAGTACTTC
TRBJ2-1,TRBV7-8,NA,few,CASSPTRGSSYNEQFF,TGTGCCAGCAGCCCCACCAGGGGAAGCTCCTACAATGAGCAGTTCTTC
TRBJ2-2,TRBV6-2/TRBV6-3,TRBD1,NA,CASRYRGSTGELFF,TGTGCCAGCAGGTACAGGGGGTCTACCGGGGAGCTGTTTTTT
TRBJ2-7,TRBV2,NA,few,CASRAYEQYF,TGTGCCAGCAGGGCTTACGAGCAGTACTTC
TRBJ1-5,TRBV15,TRBD1,NA,CATSRLRQGAGNQPQHF,TGTGCCACCAGCAGATTGAGACAGGGCGCTGGGAATCAGCCCCAGCATTTT
TRBJ1-1,TRBV3-1/TRBV3-2,NA,NA,CASSHRLLTKGTEAFF,TGTGCCAGCAGCCATCGCCTTCTAACGAAGGGGACTGAAGCTTTCTTT
TRBJ1-1,TRBV2,NA,few,CASSESPLVNTEAFF,TGTGCCAGCAGTGAAAGTCCCCTTGTGAACACTGAAGCTTTCTTT
TRBJ1-2,TRBV29-1,NA,NA,CSVGSWGYGYTF,TGCAGCGTTGGGTCCTGGGGCTATGGCTACACCTTC
TRBJ1-5,TRBV27,NA,NA,CASSLSPGQQPQHF,TGTGCCAGCAGTTTATCCCCAGGGCAGCAGCCCCAGCATTTT
TRBJ1-1,TRBV3-1/TRBV3-2,NA,NA,CASSSPGRVGSFF,TGTGCCAGCAGCTCTCCTGGACGGGTCGGTTCTTTCTTT
TRBJ1-5,TRBV2,TRBD1,NA,CASSGDRGGGNQPQHF,TGTGCCAGCAGCGGGGACAGGGGAGGGGGCAATCAGCCCCAGCATTTT
TRBJ1-1,TRBV6-5,NA,NA,CASTRQDRWEGEAFF,TGTGCCAGCACCCGACAGGATCGCTGGGAGGGTGAAGCTTTCTTT
TRBJ1-1,TRBV3-1/TRBV3-2,TRBD1,NA,CASSHPTGEAEAFF,TGTGCCAGCAGCCACCCGACAGGGGAGGCTGAAGCTTTCTTT
TRBJ1-1,TRBV5-1,NA,few,CASSLAGSVNTEAFF,TGCGCCAGCAGCTTGGCGGGCAGTGTCAACACTGAAGCTTTCTTT
TRBJ1-2,TRBV28,TRBD1,NA,CASSFLVDRGYGYTF,TGTGCCAGCAGTTTTTTGGTCGACAGGGGCTATGGCTACACCTTC
TRBJ1-6,TRBV10-3,NA,NA,CAISEGRQGSYNSPLHF,TGTGCCATCAGTGAAGGACGGCAAGGCTCCTATAATTCACCCCTCCACTTT
TRBJ1-1,TRBV7-3,NA,NA,CASSVAGNTEAFF,TGTGCCAGCAGCGTAGCAGGGAACACTGAAGCTTTCTTT
TRBJ1-2,TRBV3-1/TRBV3-2,NA,NA,CASSQQGYGYTF,TGTGCCAGCAGCCAACAGGGCTATGGCTACACCTTC
TRBJ1-1,TRBV6-1,NA,NA,CASSDRNTEAFF,TGTGCCAGCAGTGACAGGAACACTGAAGCTTTCTTT
TRBJ1-5,TRBV7-2,NA,NA,CASSFNGESQPQHF,TGTGCCAGCAGCTTTAACGGGGAGTCACAGCCCCAGCATTTT
TRBJ1-4,TRBV5-6,TRBD1,NA,CASSSRGKTNEKLFF,TGTGCCAGCAGCTCCAGGGGGAAGACTAATGAAAAACTGTTTTTT
TRBJ2-7,TRBV7-2,TRBD2,NA,CASSLEHVTSGRRPYEQYF,TGTGCCAGCAGCTTAGAGCACGTGACTAGCGGGAGGAGGCCCTACGAGCAGTACTTC
TRBJ2-2,TRBV4-2,NA,NA,CASSQDKSGELFF,TGTGCCAGCAGCCAAGATAAATCCGGGGAGCTGTTTTTT
TRBJ2-1,TRBV5-1,NA,once,CASSLLPENYNEQFF,TGCGCCAGCAGCTTGCTGCCCGAGAACTACAATGAGCAGTTCTTC
TRBJ2-1,TRBV6-1,NA,NA,CASSEGPIKANEQFF,TGTGCCAGCAGTGAGGGCCCTATTAAAGCCAATGAGCAGTTCTTC
TRBJ2-7,TRBV7-6,NA,NA,CASSLQRGDGQYF,TGTGCCAGCAGCTTACAAAGGGGGGACGGGCAGTACTTC
TRBJ1-2,TRBV4-3,TRBD1,NA,CASSQDTGVNGYTF,TGCGCCAGCAGCCAAGATACAGGGGTGAATGGCTACACCTTC
TRBJ1-2,TRBV9,TRBD1,NA,CASSVDGTGGGYTF,TGTGCCAGCAGCGTAGACGGGACAGGTGGGGGCTACACCTTC
TRBJ2-2,TRBV5-1,TRBD2,once,CASSPISGSANTGELFF,TGCGCCAGCAGCCCGATTAGCGGGAGCGCGAACACCGGGGAGCTGTTTTTT
TRBJ1-1,TRBV5-6,TRBD1,NA,CASSTFRQGRVNTEAFF,TGTGCCAGCAGCACATTCCGACAGGGGAGAGTGAACACTGAAGCTTTCTTT
TRBJ1-2,TRBV6-2/TRBV6-3,NA,NA,CASSFRGQANYGYTF,TGTGCCAGCAGTTTCAGGGGACAAGCTAACTATGGCTACACCTTC
TRBJ1-1,TRBV10-3,TRBD1,NA,CAISEGQGYAEAFF,TGTGCCATCAGTGAGGGACAGGGATACGCTGAAGCTTTCTTT
TRBJ1-2,TRBV3-1/TRBV3-2,NA,NA,CASSLARKTNYGYTF,TGTGCCAGCAGCCTTGCCAGGAAGACTAACTATGGCTACACCTTC
TRBJ2-1,TRBV5-1,TRBD2,NA,CASSYDLAGGHNEQFF,TGCGCCAGCAGCTATGATCTAGCGGGGGGCCACAATGAGCAGTTCTTC
TRBJ2-7,TRBV4-3,NA,NA,CASSQDSWGRYEQYF,TGCGCCAGCAGCCAAGATAGCTGGGGGAGGTACGAGCAGTACTTC
TRBJ2-3,TRBV7-8,NA,NA,CASSSAAPNKRTDTQYF,TGTGCCAGCAGCTCGGCGGCCCCAAACAAGCGCACAGATACGCAGTATTTT
TRBJ2-1,TRBV24-1,TRBD1,NA,CATSDPGTGVEQFF,TGTGCCACCAGTGACCCCGGAACAGGGGTTGAGCAGTTCTTC
TRBJ1-4,TRBV5-1,TRBD1,NA,CASSIGQGFEKLFF,TGCGCCAGCAGCATCGGACAGGGCTTTGAAAAACTGTTTTTT
TRBJ1-3,TRBV2,NA,NA,CASKTVSGNTIYF,TGTGCCAGCAAGACAGTATCTGGAAACACCATATATTTT
TRBJ2-1,TRBV9,NA,few,CASSVGHEQFF,TGTGCCAGCAGCGTAGGGCATGAGCAGTTCTTC
TRBJ1-2,TRBV6-1,NA,NA,CASSEDGQPNYGYTF,TGTGCCAGCAGTGAAGACGGACAGCCCAACTATGGCTACACCTTC
TRBJ2-7,TRBV5-1,NA,once,CASSRDTANYEQYF,TGCGCCAGCAGCCGGGACACCGCAAACTACGAGCAGTACTTC
TRBJ1-2,TRBV6-2/TRBV6-3,TRBD1,NA,CASSDRDYGYTF,TGTGCCAGCAGCGACAGGGACTATGGCTACACCTTC
TRBJ2-6,TRBV19,NA,NA,CASNQTPKLSGANVLTF,TGTGCCAGTAATCAGACACCAAAATTGTCTGGGGCCAACGTCCTGACTTTC
TRBJ1-2,TRBV5-1,TRBD1,NA,CASSSDRAEGYTF,TGCGCCAGCAGCTCCGACAGGGCGGAAGGCTACACCTTC
TRBJ2-1,TRBV28,NA,NA,CASAGYNEQFF,TGTGCCAGCGCCGGCTACAATGAGCAGTTCTTC
TRBJ2-2,TRBV13,TRBD1,NA,CASSLRSGGFTGELFF,TGTGCCAGCAGCTTACGGTCAGGGGGCTTCACCGGGGAGCTGTTTTTT
TRBJ2-5,TRBV7-2,TRBD1,NA,CASSSRGPSGTGGSQYF,TGTGCCAGCAGCTCCCGCGGACCCTCTGGGACAGGGGGATCCCAGTACTTC
TRBJ2-1,TRBV24-1,TRBD2,NA,CATSLLAGFYNEQFF,TGTGCCACCAGCTTACTAGCGGGTTTCTACAATGAGCAGTTCTTC
TRBJ2-7,TRBV21-1,NA,NA,CASSKKALAPSSYEQYF,TGTGCCAGCAGCAAAAAGGCCCTAGCGCCGAGCTCCTACGAGCAGTACTTC
TRBJ2-7,TRBV21-1,NA,NA,CASRSEGLHYEQYF,TGTGCCAGCAGGTCAGAGGGACTTCACTACGAGCAGTACTTC
TRBJ2-3,TRBV4-1,TRBD2,NA,CASSQGDTSGGGTDTQYF,TGCGCCAGCAGCCAAGGGGATACTAGCGGGGGGGGCACAGATACGCAGTATTTT
TRBJ1-1,TRBV7-9,NA,NA,CASSPQTANTEAFF,TGTGCCAGCAGCCCCCAGACGGCGAACACTGAAGCTTTCTTT
TRBJ2-1,TRBV4-2,NA,NA,CASSRNNEQFF,TGTGCCAGCAGCCGAAACAATGAGCAGTTCTTC
TRBJ1-1,TRBV6-4,NA,medium-sized,CASSLTQGSNTEAFF,TGTGCCAGCAGCCTCACTCAGGGATCGAACACTGAAGCTTTCTTT
TRBJ1-1,TRBV5-5,NA,once,CASSLRYMNTEAFF,TGTGCCAGCAGCTTGCGGTACATGAACACTGAAGCTTTCTTT